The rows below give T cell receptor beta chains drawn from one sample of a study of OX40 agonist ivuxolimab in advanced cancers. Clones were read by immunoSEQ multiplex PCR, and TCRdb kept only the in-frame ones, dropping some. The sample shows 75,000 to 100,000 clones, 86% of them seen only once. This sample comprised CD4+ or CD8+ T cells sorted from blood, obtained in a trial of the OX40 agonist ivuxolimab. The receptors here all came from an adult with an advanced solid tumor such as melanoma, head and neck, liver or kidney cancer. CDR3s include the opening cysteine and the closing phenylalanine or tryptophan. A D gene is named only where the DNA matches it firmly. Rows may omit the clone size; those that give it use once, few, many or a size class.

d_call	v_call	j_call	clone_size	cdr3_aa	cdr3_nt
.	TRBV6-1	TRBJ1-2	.	CASSGSGYYGYTF	TGTGCCAGCAGTGGGTCAGGGTACTATGGCTACACCTTC
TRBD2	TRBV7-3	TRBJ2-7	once	CASSSGLAGEAPNEQYF	TGTGCCAGCAGCTCAGGACTAGCGGGAGAGGCACCCAACGAGCAGTACTTC
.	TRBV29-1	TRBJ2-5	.	CSVARGEGETQYF	TGCAGCGTTGCGAGGGGGGAAGGTGAGACCCAGTACTTC
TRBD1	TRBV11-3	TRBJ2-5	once	CASSQAGGETQYF	TGTGCCAGCAGCCAGGCAGGGGGAGAGACCCAGTACTTC
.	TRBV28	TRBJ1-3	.	CASSSAAADRDGNTIYF	TGTGCCAGCAGTTCAGCCGCTGCGGACAGAGACGGAAACACCATATATTTT
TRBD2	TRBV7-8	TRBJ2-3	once	CASSIPGLAGDTQYF	TGTGCCAGCAGCATCCCGGGACTAGCGGGAGATACGCAGTATTTT
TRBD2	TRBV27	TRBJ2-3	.	CASSPDGGFWTDTQYF	TGTGCCAGCAGCCCGGACGGGGGGTTTTGGACAGATACGCAGTATTTT
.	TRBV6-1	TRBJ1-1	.	CASSEWGGGGEAFF	TGTGCCAGCAGTGAATGGGGGGGTGGTGGTGAAGCTTTCTTT
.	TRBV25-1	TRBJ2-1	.	CASSESPGKAYNEQFF	TGTGCCAGCAGTGAATCTCCGGGGAAAGCCTACAATGAGCAGTTCTTC
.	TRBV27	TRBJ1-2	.	CASSQTPTSPGYTF	TGTGCCAGCAGCCAGACGCCGACAAGCCCTGGCTACACCTTC
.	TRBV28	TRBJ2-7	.	CASSLPLTYEQYF	TGTGCCAGCAGTTTACCATTAACCTACGAGCAGTACTTC
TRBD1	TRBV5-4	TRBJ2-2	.	CASSFRQGAGELFF	TGTGCCAGCAGCTTCCGACAGGGGGCTGGGGAGCTGTTTTTT
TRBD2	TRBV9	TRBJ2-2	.	CASSRAGSGTGELFF	TGTGCCAGCAGCCGCGCGGGTAGCGGGACCGGGGAGCTGTTTTTT
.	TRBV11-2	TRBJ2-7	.	CASSSTRPRTSSYEQYF	TGTGCCAGCAGCTCCACCCGGCCGCGGACGAGCTCCTACGAGCAGTACTTC
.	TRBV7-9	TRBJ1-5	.	CASGVGQPQHF	TGTGCCAGCGGGGTTGGCCAGCCCCAGCATTTT
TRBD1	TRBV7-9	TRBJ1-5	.	CASSFGTGHQPQHF	TGTGCCAGCAGCTTTGGGACAGGGCATCAGCCCCAGCATTTT
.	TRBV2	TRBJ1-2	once	CASSGLGQGRESYTF	TGTGCCAGCAGTGGATTGGGGCAGGGACGAGAGAGCTACACCTTC
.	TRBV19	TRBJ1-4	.	CASSLVFNGLNEKLFF	TGTGCCAGCAGTCTTGTCTTTAACGGCTTGAATGAAAAACTGTTTTTT
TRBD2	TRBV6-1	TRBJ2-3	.	CASGGGPSTDTQYF	TGTGCCAGCGGGGGGGGACCTAGCACAGATACGCAGTATTTT
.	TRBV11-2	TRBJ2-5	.	CASSPGWGKQETQYF	TGTGCCAGCAGCCCGGGTTGGGGGAAACAAGAGACCCAGTACTTC
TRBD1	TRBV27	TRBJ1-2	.	CASSRQGGLQGYTF	TGTGCCAGCAGCAGACAGGGAGGTTTGCAAGGCTACACCTTC
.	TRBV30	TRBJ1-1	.	CAWSKTGNTEAFF	TGTGCCTGGAGTAAAACAGGGAACACTGAAGCTTTCTTT
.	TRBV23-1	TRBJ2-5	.	CASSQRGRGNVETQYF	TGCGCCAGCAGTCAAAGGGGGCGGGGAAATGTGGAGACCCAGTACTTC
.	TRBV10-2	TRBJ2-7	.	CASAGIYEQYF	TGCGCCAGTGCGGGGATCTACGAGCAGTACTTC
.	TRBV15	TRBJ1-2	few	CATSRAGPGGYTF	TGTGCCACCAGCCGCGCAGGGCCCGGCGGCTACACCTTC
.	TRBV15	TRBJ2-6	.	CATSRDRSSGANVLTF	TGTGCCACCAGCAGAGATCGGAGCTCTGGGGCCAACGTCCTGACTTTC
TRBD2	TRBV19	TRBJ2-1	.	CASKAGGPIINEQFF	TGTGCCAGCAAAGCGGGAGGGCCTATAATCAATGAGCAGTTCTTC
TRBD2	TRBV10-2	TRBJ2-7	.	CASSRTSGASYEQYF	TGCGCCAGCAGTAGGACTAGCGGGGCATCCTACGAGCAGTACTTC
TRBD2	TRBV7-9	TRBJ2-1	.	CASTGLAEQFF	TGTGCCAGCACCGGACTAGCGGAGCAGTTCTTC
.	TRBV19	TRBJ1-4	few	CASSLGTLGEKLFF	TGTGCCAGTAGTTTGGGGACATTGGGTGAAAAACTGTTTTTT
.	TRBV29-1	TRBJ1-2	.	CSVGMGAYGYTF	TGCAGCGTTGGAATGGGGGCCTATGGCTACACCTTC
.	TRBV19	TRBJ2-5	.	CASRLAGQETQYF	TGTGCCAGTAGGTTGGCGGGACAAGAGACCCAGTACTTC
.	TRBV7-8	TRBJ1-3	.	CASSLVSLGNTIYF	TGTGCCAGCAGCTTAGTCTCTCTTGGAAACACCATATATTTT
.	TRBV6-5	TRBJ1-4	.	CASKRAATNEKLFF	TGTGCCAGCAAGAGGGCGGCTACTAATGAAAAACTGTTTTTT
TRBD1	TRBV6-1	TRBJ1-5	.	CASRPGQGGNQPQHF	TGTGCCAGCAGACCCGGACAGGGAGGCAATCAGCCCCAGCATTTT
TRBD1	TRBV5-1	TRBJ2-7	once	CASSPRQGTVYEQYF	TGCGCCAGCAGCCCTCGACAGGGTACGGTCTACGAGCAGTACTTC
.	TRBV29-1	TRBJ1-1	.	CSVSRENTEAFF	TGCAGCGTTAGCAGGGAGAACACTGAAGCTTTCTTT
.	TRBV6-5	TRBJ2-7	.	CASTDVGGPSYEQYF	TGTGCCAGTACAGACGTGGGCGGCCCCTCCTACGAGCAGTACTTC
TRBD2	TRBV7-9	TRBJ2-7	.	CASSPGLAGGASEQYF	TGTGCCAGCAGCCCCGGACTAGCGGGCGGAGCCTCCGAGCAGTACTTC
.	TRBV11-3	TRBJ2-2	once	CASSLDIHGELFF	TGTGCCAGCAGCTTAGATATTCACGGGGAGCTGTTTTTT
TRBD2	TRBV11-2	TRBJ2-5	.	CASSLNPSGTSGTQYF	TGTGCCAGCAGCTTAAACCCTAGCGGGACCTCAGGGACCCAGTACTTC
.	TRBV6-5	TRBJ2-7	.	CASSYSGRIYF	TGTGCCAGCAGTTACTCCGGACGAATTTACTTC
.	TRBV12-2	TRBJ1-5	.	CASRSALRYSNQPQHF	TGTGCAAGTCGCTCCGCGTTACGGTATAGCAATCAGCCCCAGCATTTT
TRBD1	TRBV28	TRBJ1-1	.	CASSLEGGGTEAFF	TGTGCCAGCAGTTTGGAAGGGGGCGGCACTGAAGCTTTCTTT
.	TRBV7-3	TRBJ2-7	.	CASSLTLGYEQYF	TGTGCCAGCAGCTTAACCCTGGGATACGAGCAGTACTTC
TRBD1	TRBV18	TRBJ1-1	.	CASSQTGADTEAFF	TGTGCCAGCTCTCAGACAGGGGCGGACACTGAAGCTTTCTTT
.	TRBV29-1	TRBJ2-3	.	CSVDVQGSTDTQYF	TGCAGCGTCGACGTGCAGGGGAGCACAGATACGCAGTATTTT
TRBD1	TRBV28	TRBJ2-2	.	CATYTGQGTGELFF	TGTGCCACCTATACAGGACAGGGCACCGGGGAGCTGTTTTTT
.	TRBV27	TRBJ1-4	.	CASSFTGLNEKLFF	TGTGCCAGCAGTTTTACGGGACTTAATGAAAAACTGTTTTTT
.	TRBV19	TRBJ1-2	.	CASTGYGFGYTF	TGTGCCAGTACAGGTTATGGGTTTGGCTACACCTTC
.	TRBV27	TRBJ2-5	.	CASKPTQDRTETQYF	TGTGCCAGCAAACCTACTCAAGACAGGACAGAGACCCAGTACTTC
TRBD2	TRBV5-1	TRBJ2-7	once	CASSETLAGGYEQYF	TGCGCCAGCAGCGAAACACTAGCGGGGGGATACGAGCAGTACTTC